The 18 T cell receptor beta chains presented below share a single source sample, sequenced in a study of cytotoxic CD8 clonotypes in ibrutinib-treated CLL. Produced via immunoSEQ multiplex PCR; TCRdb's table is partial and in-frame only. Among under 40,000 clones listed, about 50% were seen once. Specimen: PBMCs, collected before ibrutinib treatment. These receptors came from a human donor with chronic lymphocytic leukemia.

CDR3 residues: CASSLVPPGTGSYEQYF. CDR3 DNA: TGTGCCAGCAGCTTAGTCCCCCCCGGGACAGGGTCCTACGAGCAGTACTTC. This chain uses TRBV7-6 with TRBJ2-7; 9 bases fit TRBD1. This CDR3 spans 17 amino acids. In germline, CDR1 is SGHVS, CDR2 FNYEAQ. J was trimmed by 1 base and V by 1 base; bases with no gene match: 8.

This clone occurred once. The rearrangement uses TRBV5-6 and TRBJ1-4; tentative D call: TRBD1 (6 bases). The V gene's germline CDR1 is SGHDT and CDR2 YYEEEE. The CDR3 extends over 14 amino acids. Trimming took 2 bases from V and 11 from J, leaving 16 bases between them. The DNA for the CDR3 is TGTGCCAGCAGCTTACCCGCAGGGGAGGAGAAACTGTTTTTT. It yields the protein CASSLPAGEEKLFF.

This clone came up a few times. The chain employs TRBV7-8 and TRBJ1-6; 10 bases line up with TRBD1. This CDR3 region has 15 residues. Trimming took 6 bases from V and 4 from J; bases not matched to a gene: 3. Germline CDR1 SGHVS, CDR2 FQNEAQ. The CDR3 loop is CASRLDRGYNSPLHF. The CDR3, as DNA: TGTGCCAGCAGACTGGACAGGGGGTATAATTCACCCCTCCACTTT.

The chain links TRBV5-1 to TRBJ2-7, with D perhaps matching TRBD1 (6 bases). The CDR3 runs to 14 residues. Germline V CDR1 and CDR2: SGHRS, YFSETQ. Trimming left V 4 bases short and J 3 bases short, with 14 bases between. CDR3 DNA: TGCGCCAGCAGCATCCGGGACACCATCTACGAGCAGTACTTC. As protein: CASSIRDTIYEQYF.

V gene TRBV30 combines with J gene TRBJ2-1; a possible D gene is TRBD1 (6 bases). V was clipped by 0 bases and J by 4 bases, with 19 bases between them. Germline CDR1 is GTSNPN and CDR2 is SVGIG (reference sequence). This CDR3 has 17 amino acids. The CDR3: CAWSVSQGLARYNEQFF. The CDR3 DNA reads as TGTGCCTGGAGTGTTTCACAGGGATTGGCGAGATACAATGAGCAGTTCTTC.

The chain has TRBV7-2 and TRBJ2-5; 8 bases align to TRBD1. Germline assignment: CDR1 SGHTA and CDR2 FQGNSA. This CDR3 comprises 15 residues. V was pared by 0 bases and J by 5 bases, with 5 bases of the junction left unmatched. In DNA form, the CDR3 reads TGTGCCAGCAGCTTAGCGCAGACAGGGGAGGAGACCCAGTACTTC. It specifies CASSLAQTGEETQYF.

V gene TRBV18 combines with J gene TRBJ2-2, with 7 bases aligning to TRBD2. After removal of 3 bases from V and 3 bases from J, the junction contained 7 bases not matched to a gene. This CDR3 is 16 amino acids long. CDR1 KGHSH and CDR2 LQKENI come from the germline V gene. CDR3 coding DNA: TGTGCCAGCTCACCGGAGGGAGGGGCGGACACCGGGGAGCTGTTTTTT. This translates into CASSPEGGADTGELFF.

This rearrangement joins TRBV4-1 to TRBJ1-2, with 7 bases that match TRBD1. Germline V gene sequence: CDR1 MGHRA, CDR2 YSYEKL. This CDR3 is 16 amino acids long. With 3 bases clipped from V and 4 bases from J, the junction kept 11 bases outside the gene matches. CDR3 region: CASSQNQGVGIYGYTF. In DNA form, the CDR3 reads TGCGCCAGCAGCCAGAATCAGGGGGTAGGGATCTATGGCTACACCTTC.

V usage is TRBV6-5 and J usage is TRBJ1-2; a weak D match, TRBD1 (6 bases). The length of the CDR3 is 14 residues. Germline V gene sequence: CDR1 MNHEY, CDR2 SVGAGI. V lost 6 bases to trimming and J lost 5 bases, with 16 bases between them. The CDR3 here is CASRRQASAYGYTF. CDR3 coding DNA: TGTGCCAGCAGGAGACAGGCCTCCGCTTATGGCTACACCTTC.

This clone has only a few counts. This chain joins TRBV6-6 and TRBJ2-5, with TRBD1 identical over 8 bases. CDR1 is MNHNY and CDR2 is SVGAGI in the germline V gene (reference sequence). V shed 5 bases and J 0 bases; nucleotides not matched to a gene: 8. This CDR3 is 16 amino acids long. CDR3 in DNA: TGTGCCAGCAGTACTCGGGACAGGTATTACCAAGAGACCCAGTACTTC. Protein: CASSTRDRYYQETQYF.

This chain joins TRBV7-9 and TRBJ2-1, with 10 bases fitting TRBD2. The CDR3 is 15 amino acids. Germline loops: CDR1 SEHNR, CDR2 FQNEAQ (reference sequence). The CDR3 DNA is TGTGCTACTCGAATAGCGGGGGGATCCGGCGATGAGCAGTTCTTC. Its translation is CATRIAGGSGDEQFF.

This clone was seen a single time. The chain recombines TRBV4-2 with TRBJ1-1, with D unresolved. Trimming took off 1 base at V and 6 bases at J, with 12 bases between the two ends. Germline CDR1 is LGHNA and CDR2 is YNFKEQ. This CDR3 region has 14 residues. CDR3 coding DNA: TGTGCCAGCAGCCAAGCCCTTCGGGTGGCTGAAGCTTTCTTT. Its translation: CASSQALRVAEAFF.

The genes are TRBV5-1 and TRBJ1-1; D is perhaps TRBD1 (5 bases). Germline V CDR1 and CDR2: SGHRS, YFSETQ. V lost 8 bases and J lost 1, with 12 bases in between. This CDR3 contains 13 residues. The CDR3 DNA reads as TGCGCCAGTGGGGCAGGATCGAACACTGAAGCTTTCTTT. Translated, it gives CASGAGSNTEAFF.

By share, this clone ranks as medium-sized (0.01 to 0.1%). The chain recombines TRBV6-5 with TRBJ2-7; TRBD2 might be the D (5 bases). CDR3 size: 12 residues. Germline V gene lookup returns CDR1 MNHEY and CDR2 SVGAGI. V shed 10 bases and J shed 2 bases, with 12 bases lying between them. The CDR3 DNA reads TGTGCCACGTTAAGCGGTCCCTACGAGCAGTACTTC. It yields the protein CATLSGPYEQYF.

The J gene is TRBJ2-3, the V gene TRBV4-1; 9 bases map to TRBD1. V lost 3 bases, J lost 3 bases, and 7 bases stayed unmatched. The CDR3 is 16 residues long. Germline-derived CDR1 and CDR2 are MGHRA and YSYEKL. The CDR3 DNA follows: TGCGCCAGCAGCCAGCTCCGGGACAGGGAAACAGATACGCAGTATTTT. Encoded protein: CASSQLRDRETDTQYF.

J is TRBJ2-1 and V is TRBV7-8; no clear D gene. Trimming shortened V by 0 bases and J by 2 bases, and 14 bases separated the two germline ends. The V gene's germline CDR1 is SGHVS and CDR2 FQNEAQ. The CDR3 is 17 residues long. The CDR3: CASSLAVVQSTYNEQFF. The CDR3 DNA follows: TGTGCCAGCAGCTTAGCGGTGGTCCAGTCCACCTACAATGAGCAGTTCTTC.

This sequence joins TRBV7-9 and TRBJ1-6; 9 bases agree with TRBD1. The V gene end was trimmed by 7 bases and the J gene end by 6 bases; junction bases not matched to a gene: 7. The CDR3 has 15 amino acids. Germline V CDR1 and CDR2: SEHNR, FQNEAQ (reference sequence). The CDR3 sequence is CASIKGTGPNSPLHF. Here the CDR3 DNA reads TGTGCCAGCATCAAGGGGACAGGGCCTAATTCACCCCTCCACTTT. The full variable domain, its missing parts supplied by reference TRBV7-9 and TRBJ1-6, is DTGVSQNPRHKITKRGQNVTFRCDPISEHNRLYWYRQTLGQGPEFLTYFQNEAQLEKSRLLSDRFSAERPKGSFSTLEIQRTEQGDSAMYLCASIKGTGPNSPLHFGNGTRLTVT.

The chain joins TRBV2 to TRBJ2-5; D not resolved. Trimming took 1 base from V and 5 from J, leaving 11 bases between them. Germline CDR1 reads SNHLY; CDR2 reads FYNNEI. The CDR3 loop spans 14 amino acids. The CDR3, as DNA: TGTGCCAGCAGTGAAGTGGAGTTTTCCGAGACCCAGTACTTC. Its protein product is CASSEVEFSETQYF.